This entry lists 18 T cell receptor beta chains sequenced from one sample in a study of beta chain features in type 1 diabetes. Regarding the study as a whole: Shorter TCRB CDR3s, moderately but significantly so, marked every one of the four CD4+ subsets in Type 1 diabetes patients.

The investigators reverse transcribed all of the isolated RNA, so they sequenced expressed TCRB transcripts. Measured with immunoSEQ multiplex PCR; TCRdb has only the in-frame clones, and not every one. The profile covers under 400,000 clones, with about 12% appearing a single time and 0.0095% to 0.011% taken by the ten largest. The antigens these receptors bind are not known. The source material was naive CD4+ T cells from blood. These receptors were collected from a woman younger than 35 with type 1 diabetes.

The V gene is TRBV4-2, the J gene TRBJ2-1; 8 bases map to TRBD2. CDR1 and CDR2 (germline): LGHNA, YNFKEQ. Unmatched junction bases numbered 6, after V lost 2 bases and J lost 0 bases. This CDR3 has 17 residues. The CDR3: CASSQFTGTSSYNEQFF. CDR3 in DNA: TGTGCCAGCAGCCAATTTACCGGGACTAGCTCCTACAATGAGCAGTTCTTC.

The CDR3 sequence is CASSSLTGQPYEQYF. CDR3 bases: TGTGCCAGCAGCTCCCTGACAGGACAACCCTACGAGCAGTACTTC. The chain joins TRBV11-2 to TRBJ2-7, with a weak D call TRBD1 (6 bases). The CDR3 is made up of 15 amino acids. CDR1 SGHAT and CDR2 FQNNGV come from the germline V gene. Trimming stripped 4 bases from V and 2 bases from J, with 15 bases between.

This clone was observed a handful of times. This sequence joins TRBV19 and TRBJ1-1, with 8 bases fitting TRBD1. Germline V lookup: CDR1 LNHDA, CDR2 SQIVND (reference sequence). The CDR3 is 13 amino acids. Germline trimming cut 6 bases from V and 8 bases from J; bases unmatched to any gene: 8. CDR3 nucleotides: TGTGCCAGTAGCCCGGACAGGGCTGCAGAAGCTTTCTTT. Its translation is CASSPDRAAEAFF.

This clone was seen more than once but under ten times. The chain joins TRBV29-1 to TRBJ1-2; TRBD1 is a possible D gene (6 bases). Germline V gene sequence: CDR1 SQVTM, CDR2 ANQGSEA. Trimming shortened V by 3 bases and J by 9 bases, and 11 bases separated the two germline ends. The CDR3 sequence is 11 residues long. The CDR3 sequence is CSVEGASRYTF. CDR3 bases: TGCAGCGTTGAGGGGGCTTCACGCTACACCTTC.

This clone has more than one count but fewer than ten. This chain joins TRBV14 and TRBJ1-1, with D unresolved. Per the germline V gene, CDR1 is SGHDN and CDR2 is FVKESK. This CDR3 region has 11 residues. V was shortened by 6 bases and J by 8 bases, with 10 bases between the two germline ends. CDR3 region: CASSHAMEAFF. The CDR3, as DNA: TGTGCCAGCAGTCATGCTATGGAAGCTTTCTTT. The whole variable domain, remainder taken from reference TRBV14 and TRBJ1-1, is EAGVTQFPSHSVIEKGQTVTLRCDPISGHDNLYWYRRVMGKEIKFLLHFVKESKQDESGMPNNRFLAERTGGTYSTLKVQPAELEDSGVYFCASSHAMEAFFGQGTRLTVV.

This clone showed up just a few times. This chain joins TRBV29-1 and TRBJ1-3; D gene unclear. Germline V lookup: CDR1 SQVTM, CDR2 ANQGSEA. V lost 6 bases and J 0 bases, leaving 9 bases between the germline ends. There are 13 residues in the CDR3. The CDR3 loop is CSVQVFSGNTIYF. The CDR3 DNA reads TGCAGCGTCCAGGTTTTCTCTGGAAACACCATATATTTT.

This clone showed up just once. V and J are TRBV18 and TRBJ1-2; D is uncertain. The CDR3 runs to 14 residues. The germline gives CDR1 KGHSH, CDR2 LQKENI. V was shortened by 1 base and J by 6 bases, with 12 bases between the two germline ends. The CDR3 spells CASSPRKTDHGYTF. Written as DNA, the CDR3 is TGTGCCAGCTCACCACGGAAAACAGACCATGGCTACACCTTC.

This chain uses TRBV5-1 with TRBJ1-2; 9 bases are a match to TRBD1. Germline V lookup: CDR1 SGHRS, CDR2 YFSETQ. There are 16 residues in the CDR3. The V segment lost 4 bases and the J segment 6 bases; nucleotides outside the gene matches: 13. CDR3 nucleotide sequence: TGCGCCAGCAGCCCGGACGCGACAGGGGGGAAGGATGGCTACACCTTC. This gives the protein CASSPDATGGKDGYTF.

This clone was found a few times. In nucleotides, the CDR3 is TGTGCCAGCACAAGACAGATCAATCAGCCCCAGCATTTT. It yields the protein CASTRQINQPQHF. The chain joins TRBV28 to TRBJ1-5, with D possibly TRBD1 on 5 matching bases. The CDR3 is 13 residues long. Trimming shortened V by 7 bases and J by 3 bases, and 10 bases separated the two germline ends. From germline, CDR1 is MDHEN and CDR2 SYDVKM.

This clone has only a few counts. The CDR3: CASSSSVLTYTF. The CDR3 DNA reads TGTGCCAGCAGTTCCTCCGTCCTAACCTACACCTTC. This chain connects TRBV6-5 to TRBJ1-2; D ambiguous. The CDR3 has 12 residues. Trimming took 4 bases from V and 10 from J, leaving 13 bases between them. The germline CDR1 and CDR2 sequences are MNHEY and SVGAGI.

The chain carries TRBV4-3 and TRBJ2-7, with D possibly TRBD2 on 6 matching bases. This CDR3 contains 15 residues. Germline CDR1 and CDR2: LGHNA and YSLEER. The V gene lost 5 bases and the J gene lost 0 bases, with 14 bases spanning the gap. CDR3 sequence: CASSRNAGYSYEQYF. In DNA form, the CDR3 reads TGCGCCAGCAGCAGAAATGCGGGGTACTCCTACGAGCAGTACTTC.

For the CDR3, the DNA is TGTGCCAGCAGCCGGGGACAGGGGTTCTACAATGAGCAGTTCTTC. Protein product: CASSRGQGFYNEQFF. The chain recombines TRBV14 with TRBJ2-1, with 10 bases aligning to TRBD1. Germline loops: CDR1 SGHDN, CDR2 FVKESK. Trimming removed 4 bases from V and 3 bases from J; junction bases left unmatched: 3. This CDR3 has 15 residues.

CDR3 DNA: TGTGCCAGCAGACGAGGTTCTGGAAACACCATATATTTT. Translating it yields CASRRGSGNTIYF. The chain carries TRBV7-9 and TRBJ1-3, with D unresolved. Trimming left V 6 bases short and J 1 base short, with 7 bases between. The CDR3 is made up of 13 amino acids. Germline CDR1 SEHNR, CDR2 FQNEAQ (reference sequence).

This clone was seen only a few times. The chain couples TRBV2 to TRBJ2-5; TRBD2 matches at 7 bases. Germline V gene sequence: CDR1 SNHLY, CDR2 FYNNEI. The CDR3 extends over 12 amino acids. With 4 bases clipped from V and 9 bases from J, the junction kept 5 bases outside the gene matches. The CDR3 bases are TGTGCCAGCAGTGTACTCCGGGAGGCCCAGTACTTC. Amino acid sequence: CASSVLREAQYF.

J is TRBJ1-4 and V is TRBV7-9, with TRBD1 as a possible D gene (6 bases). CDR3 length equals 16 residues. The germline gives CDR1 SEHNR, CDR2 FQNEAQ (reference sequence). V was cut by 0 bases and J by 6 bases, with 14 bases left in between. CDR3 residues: CASSLARARGDEKLFF. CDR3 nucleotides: TGTGCCAGCAGCTTAGCGCGGGCCAGGGGTGATGAAAAACTGTTTTTT.

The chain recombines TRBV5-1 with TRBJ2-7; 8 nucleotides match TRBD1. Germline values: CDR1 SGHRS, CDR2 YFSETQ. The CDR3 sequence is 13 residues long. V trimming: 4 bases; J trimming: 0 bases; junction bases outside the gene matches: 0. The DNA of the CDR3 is TGCGCCAGCAGCGGGACAGGCTCCTACGAGCAGTACTTC. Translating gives CASSGTGSYEQYF.

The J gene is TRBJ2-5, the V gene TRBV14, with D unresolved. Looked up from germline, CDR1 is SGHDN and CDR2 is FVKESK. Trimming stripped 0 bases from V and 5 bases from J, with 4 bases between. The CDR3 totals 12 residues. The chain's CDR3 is CASSQDSETQYF. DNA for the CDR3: TGTGCCAGCAGCCAAGATTCGGAGACCCAGTACTTC.

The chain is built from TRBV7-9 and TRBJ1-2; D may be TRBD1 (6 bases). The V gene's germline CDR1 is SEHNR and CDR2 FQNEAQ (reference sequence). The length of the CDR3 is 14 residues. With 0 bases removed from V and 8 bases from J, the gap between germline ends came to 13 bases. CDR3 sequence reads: CASSLALTGGGYTF. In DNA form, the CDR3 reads TGTGCCAGCAGCTTAGCCCTGACGGGGGGCGGCTACACCTTC.